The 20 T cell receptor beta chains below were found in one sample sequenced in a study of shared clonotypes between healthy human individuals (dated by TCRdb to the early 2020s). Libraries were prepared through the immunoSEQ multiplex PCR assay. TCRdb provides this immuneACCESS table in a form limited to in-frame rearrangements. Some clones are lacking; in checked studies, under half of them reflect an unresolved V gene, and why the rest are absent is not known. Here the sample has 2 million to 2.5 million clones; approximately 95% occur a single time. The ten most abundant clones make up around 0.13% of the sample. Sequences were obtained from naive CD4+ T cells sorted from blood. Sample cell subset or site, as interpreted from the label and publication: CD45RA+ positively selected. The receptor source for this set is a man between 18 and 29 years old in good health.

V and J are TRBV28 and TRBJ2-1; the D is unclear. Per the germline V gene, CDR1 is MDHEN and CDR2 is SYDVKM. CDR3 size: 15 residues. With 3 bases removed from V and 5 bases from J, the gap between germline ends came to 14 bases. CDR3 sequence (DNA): TGTGCCAGCAGTTTCGGCCAGGCGCGGAACAATGAGCAGTTCTTC. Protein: CASSFGQARNNEQFF.

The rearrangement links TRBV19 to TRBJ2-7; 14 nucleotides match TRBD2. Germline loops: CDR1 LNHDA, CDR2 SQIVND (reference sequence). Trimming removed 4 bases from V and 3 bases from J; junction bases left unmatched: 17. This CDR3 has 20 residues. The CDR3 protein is CASSTLSNTPGLAGVYEQYF. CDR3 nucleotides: TGTGCCAGTAGTACCTTGTCGAATACCCCGGGACTAGCGGGAGTCTACGAGCAGTACTTC.

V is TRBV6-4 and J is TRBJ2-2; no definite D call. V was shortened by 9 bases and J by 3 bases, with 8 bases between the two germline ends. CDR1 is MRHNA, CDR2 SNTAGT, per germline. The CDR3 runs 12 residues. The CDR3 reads CARDAYTGELFF. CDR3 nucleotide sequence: TGTGCCAGGGACGCCTACACCGGGGAGCTGTTTTTT.

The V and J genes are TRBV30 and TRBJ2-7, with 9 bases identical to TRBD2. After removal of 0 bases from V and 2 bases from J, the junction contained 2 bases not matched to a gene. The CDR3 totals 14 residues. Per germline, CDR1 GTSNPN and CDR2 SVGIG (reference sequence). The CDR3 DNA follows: TGTGCCTGGAGTGTACTAGCGGGCCCCTACGAGCAGTACTTC. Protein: CAWSVLAGPYEQYF.

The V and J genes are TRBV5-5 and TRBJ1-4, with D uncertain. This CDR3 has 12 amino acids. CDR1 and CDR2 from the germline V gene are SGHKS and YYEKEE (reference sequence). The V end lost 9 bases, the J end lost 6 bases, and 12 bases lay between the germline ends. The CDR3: CATGSRDEKLFF. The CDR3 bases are TGTGCCACCGGGAGCCGGGATGAAAAACTGTTTTTT.

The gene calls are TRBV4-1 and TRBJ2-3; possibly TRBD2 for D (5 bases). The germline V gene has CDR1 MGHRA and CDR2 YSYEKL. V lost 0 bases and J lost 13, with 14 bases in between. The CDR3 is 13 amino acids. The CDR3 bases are TGCGCCAGCAGCCAAGAGGAGCAGCGGTTAAAGTATTTT. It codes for CASSQEEQRLKYF.

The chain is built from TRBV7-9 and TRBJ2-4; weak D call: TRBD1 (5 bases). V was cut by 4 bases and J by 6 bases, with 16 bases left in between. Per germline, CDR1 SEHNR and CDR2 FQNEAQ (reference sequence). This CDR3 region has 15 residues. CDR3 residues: CASSSSAGLGNIQYF. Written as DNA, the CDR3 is TGTGCCAGCAGCTCGAGCGCAGGGCTGGGAAACATTCAGTACTTC.

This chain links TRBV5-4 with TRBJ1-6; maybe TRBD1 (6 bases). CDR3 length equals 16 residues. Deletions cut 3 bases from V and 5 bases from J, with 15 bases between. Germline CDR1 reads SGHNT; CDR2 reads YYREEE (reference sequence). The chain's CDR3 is CASSSGGGRDNSPLHF. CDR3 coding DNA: TGTGCCAGCAGCTCCGGGGGGGGCAGGGATAATTCACCCCTCCACTTT.

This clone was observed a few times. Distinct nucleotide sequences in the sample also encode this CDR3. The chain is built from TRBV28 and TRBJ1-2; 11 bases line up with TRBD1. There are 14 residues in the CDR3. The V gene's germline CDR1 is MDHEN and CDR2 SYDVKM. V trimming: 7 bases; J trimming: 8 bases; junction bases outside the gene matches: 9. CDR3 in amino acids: CASNPGQGAWGYTF. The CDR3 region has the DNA TGTGCCAGCAACCCAGGACAGGGGGCTTGGGGCTACACCTTC.

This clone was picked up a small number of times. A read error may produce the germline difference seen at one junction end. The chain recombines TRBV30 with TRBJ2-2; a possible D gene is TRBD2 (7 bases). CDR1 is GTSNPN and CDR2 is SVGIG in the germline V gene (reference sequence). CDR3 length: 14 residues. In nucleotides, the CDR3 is TGTGCCCGGAGATCTCCGGGGGGCAGCGGGGAGCTGTTTTTT. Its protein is CARRSPGGSGELFF.

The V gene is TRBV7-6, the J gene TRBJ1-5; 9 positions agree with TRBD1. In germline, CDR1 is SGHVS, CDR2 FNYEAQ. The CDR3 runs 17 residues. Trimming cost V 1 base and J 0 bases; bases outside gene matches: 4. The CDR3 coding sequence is TGTGCCAGCAGCTTAGGGACAGGGGCCCTTAGCAATCAGCCCCAGCATTTT. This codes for CASSLGTGALSNQPQHF.

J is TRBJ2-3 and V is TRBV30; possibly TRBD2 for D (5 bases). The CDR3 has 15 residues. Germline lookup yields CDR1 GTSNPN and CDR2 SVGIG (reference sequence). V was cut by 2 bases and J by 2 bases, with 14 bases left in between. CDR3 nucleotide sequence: TGTGCCTGGAGTCCTCAGCGGTCGTTCACAGATACGCAGTATTTT. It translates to CAWSPQRSFTDTQYF.

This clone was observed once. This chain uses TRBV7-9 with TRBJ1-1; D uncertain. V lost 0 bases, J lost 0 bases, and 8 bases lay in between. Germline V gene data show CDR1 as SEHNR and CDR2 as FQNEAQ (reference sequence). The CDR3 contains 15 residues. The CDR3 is CASSLAIRLNTEAFF. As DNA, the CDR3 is TGTGCCAGCAGCTTAGCAATCAGGTTGAACACTGAAGCTTTCTTT.

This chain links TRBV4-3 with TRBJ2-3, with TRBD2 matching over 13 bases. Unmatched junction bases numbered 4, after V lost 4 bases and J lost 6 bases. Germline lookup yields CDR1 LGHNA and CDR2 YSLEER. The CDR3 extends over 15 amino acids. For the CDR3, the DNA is TGCGCCAGCAGCCGCGGACTAGCGGGAGTGGATACGCAGTATTTT. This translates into CASSRGLAGVDTQYF.

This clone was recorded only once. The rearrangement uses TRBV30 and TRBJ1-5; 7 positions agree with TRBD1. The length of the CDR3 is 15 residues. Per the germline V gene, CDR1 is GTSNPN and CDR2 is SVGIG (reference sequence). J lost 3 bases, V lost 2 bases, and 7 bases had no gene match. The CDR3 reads CAWSPRTGVNQPQHF. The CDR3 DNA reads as TGTGCCTGGAGTCCCCGGACAGGCGTCAATCAGCCCCAGCATTTT.

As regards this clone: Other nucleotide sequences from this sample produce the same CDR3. CDR3 nucleotides: TGTGCCTGGAGTGGACAGTTAGCCAAAAACATTCAGTACTTC. Translated, it gives CAWSGQLAKNIQYF. This chain joins TRBV30 and TRBJ2-4; D may be TRBD1 (5 bases). Trimming left V 1 base short and J 0 bases short, with 7 bases between. The CDR3 totals 14 residues. Germline CDR1 reads GTSNPN; CDR2 reads SVGIG (reference sequence).

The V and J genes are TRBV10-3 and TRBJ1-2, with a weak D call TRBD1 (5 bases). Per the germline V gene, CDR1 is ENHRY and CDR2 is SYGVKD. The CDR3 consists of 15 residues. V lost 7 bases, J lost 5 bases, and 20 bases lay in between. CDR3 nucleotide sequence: TGTGCCATCAATCCGGGACCCTCTATCTCTTATGGCTACACCTTC. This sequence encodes CAINPGPSISYGYTF.

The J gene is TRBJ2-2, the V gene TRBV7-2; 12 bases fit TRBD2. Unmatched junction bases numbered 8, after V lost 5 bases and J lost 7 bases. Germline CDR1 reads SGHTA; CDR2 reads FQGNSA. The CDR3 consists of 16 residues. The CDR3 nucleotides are TGTGCCAGCAGCACCCGACTAGCGGGAGCTAACGGGGAGCTGTTTTTT. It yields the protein CASSTRLAGANGELFF.

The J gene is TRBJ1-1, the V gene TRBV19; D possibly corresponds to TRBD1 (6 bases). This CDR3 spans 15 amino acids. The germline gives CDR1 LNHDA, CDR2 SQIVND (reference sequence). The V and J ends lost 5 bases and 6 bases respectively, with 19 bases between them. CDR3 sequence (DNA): TGTGCCAGTAGTGGGCCATACAGGGTACCGTCTGAAGCTTTCTTT. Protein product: CASSGPYRVPSEAFF.

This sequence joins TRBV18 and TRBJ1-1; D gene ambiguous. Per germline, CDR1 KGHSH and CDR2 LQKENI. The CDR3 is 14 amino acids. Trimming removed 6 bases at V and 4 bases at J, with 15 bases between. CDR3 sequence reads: CASSEQRTGTEAFF. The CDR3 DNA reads TGTGCCAGCTCCGAACAGAGAACGGGCACTGAAGCTTTCTTT.